This paragraph reports one T cell receptor beta chain. The data belong to a study of blood T cell repertoires in COVID-19. Profiled with immunoSEQ multiplex PCR; TCRdb holds only in-frame clones, not every one. The sample comprises some 240,000 clones, 88% of which are singletons, and 10% to 13% rests with the top ten. J lost 7 bases, V lost 7 bases, and 11 bases had no gene match. The CDR3 consists of 15 residues. The germline V gene has CDR1 LGHNA and CDR2 YNFKEQ. Followed longitudinally, the Seattle patients had been enrolled during active infection. The source material was peripheral blood. The origin of this receptor is a woman between 70 and 85 years old with COVID-19, enrolled during active disease. The gene calls are TRBV4-2 and TRBJ2-7; 12 bases agree with TRBD2. This chain's CDR3 is CASTNLAGGPGEQYF. CDR3 nucleotide sequence: TGTGCCAGCACCAACCTAGCGGGAGGGCCAGGGGAGCAGTACTTC.